These 15 T cell receptor beta chains were sequenced from one sample in a study of neoadjuvant nivolumab and ipilimumab in lung cancer. Only in-frame clones appear in the TCRdb table, and some are missing; sequencing was by immunoSEQ multiplex PCR. The table has about 1,400 clones, about 82% seen once. Sequenced material: adjacent normal lung tissue, taken after neoadjuvant nivolumab, alone or with ipilimumab, at or shortly before surgery. Every receptor here comes from an adult with non-small cell lung cancer.

The genes are TRBV7-2 and TRBJ1-5; the match to TRBD1 covers 8 bases. This CDR3 is 17 amino acids long. In germline, CDR1 is SGHTA, CDR2 FQGNSA. V lost 4 bases and J lost 2; bases outside the gene matches: 10. DNA of the CDR3: TGTGCCAGCAGCTCTTTATCGTCAGGGGGCGGCAATCAGCCCCAGCATTTT. Translated: CASSSLSSGGGNQPQHF.

The chain recombines TRBV11-1 with TRBJ2-1; TRBD1 might be the D (5 bases). CDR1 SGHAT and CDR2 FQDESV come from the germline V gene (reference sequence). The V end was cut by 5 bases, the J end by 9 bases, with 14 bases between. The CDR3 is 13 amino acids. DNA of the CDR3: TGTGCCAGCAGCAGGGTCACAGGTTCTGAGCAGTTCTTC. Translated: CASSRVTGSEQFF.

The chain combines TRBV29-1 with TRBJ2-3; perhaps TRBD2 as D (5 bases). The V end lost 7 bases, the J end lost 1 base, and 12 bases lay between the germline ends. Germline V CDR1 and CDR2: SQVTM, ANQGSEA. The CDR3 is 13 residues long. The CDR3 nucleotides read TGCAGCGCCAGTCGGGGTGGCACAGATACGCAGTATTTT. It translates to CSASRGGTDTQYF.

The CDR3 spells CASTSGGDYNEQFF. The CDR3 bases are TGTGCCAGCACGAGCGGTGGGGACTACAATGAGCAGTTCTTC. The chain has TRBV9 and TRBJ2-1, with D maybe TRBD2 (5 bases). V was shortened by 6 bases and J by 3 bases, with 13 bases between the two germline ends. This CDR3 is built from 14 residues. The germline V gene encodes CDR1 SGDLS and CDR2 YYNGEE.

CDR3 protein: CASSYSGRTGSYGYTF. CDR3 bases: TGTGCCAGCAGTTACTCAGGGCGGACAGGGTCTTATGGCTACACCTTC. The chain is built from TRBV6-5 and TRBJ1-2; 8 nucleotides align to TRBD1. The CDR3 length is 16 residues. The trim removed 0 bases at V and 5 bases at J, leaving 8 bases unmatched. CDR1 and CDR2 (germline): MNHEY, SVGAGI.

The V and J genes are TRBV15 and TRBJ2-1; 10 bases are a match to TRBD2. Trimming took 3 bases from V and 8 from J; bases not matched to a gene: 13. CDR3 length: 17 residues. CDR1 and CDR2 from the germline V gene are LNHNV and YYDKDF (reference sequence). CDR3 in amino acids: CATSRDSGGLEFDEQFF. In DNA, the CDR3 is TGTGCCACCAGCAGGGATAGCGGGGGGCTCGAGTTCGATGAGCAGTTCTTC.

The gene calls are TRBV11-2 and TRBJ1-4; 8 nucleotides align to TRBD1. CDR3 length equals 15 residues. V was clipped by 5 bases and J by 4 bases; unmatched bases: 6. Germline V lookup: CDR1 SGHAT, CDR2 FQNNGV. For the CDR3, the DNA is TGTGCCAGCAGCCCGGGGACAGGTTATAATGAAAAACTGTTTTTT. Residues: CASSPGTGYNEKLFF.

The rearrangement joins TRBV11-2 to TRBJ1-6; no definite D call. The V end lost 0 bases, the J end lost 1 base, and 4 bases lay between the germline ends. This CDR3 contains 15 residues. Germline V gene data show CDR1 as SGHAT and CDR2 as FQNNGV. The CDR3 DNA reads TGTGCCAGCAGCTTAGAGGATTCCTATAATTCACCCCTCCACTTT. Protein: CASSLEDSYNSPLHF. The complete variable domain, with remaining parts taken from reference TRBV11-2 and TRBJ1-6, reads EAGVAQSPRYKIIEKRQSVAFWCNPISGHATLYWYQQILGQGPKLLIQFQNNGVVDDSQLPKDRFSAERLKGVDSTLKIQPAKLEDSAVYLCASSLEDSYNSPLHFGNGTRLTVT.

V usage is TRBV7-8 and J usage is TRBJ2-7, with TRBD1 identical over 10 bases. The V gene's germline CDR1 is SGHVS and CDR2 FQNEAQ. The V gene end was trimmed by 5 bases and the J gene end by 5 bases; junction bases not matched to a gene: 6. CDR3 length equals 14 residues. CDR3 nucleotides: TGTGCCAGCAGCAGGACAGGGGGATCGCACGAGCAGTACTTC. Protein product: CASSRTGGSHEQYF.

The chain has TRBV5-8 and TRBJ1-1; D not resolved. The ends were cut back, 0 bases at V and 3 bases at J, with 12 bases in the middle. The CDR3 has 15 residues. The germline V gene encodes CDR1 SGHTS and CDR2 YDEGEE. The CDR3 sequence is CASSLAREIDTEAFF. Written as DNA, the CDR3 is TGTGCCAGCAGCTTGGCCCGCGAAATAGACACTGAAGCTTTCTTT.

This sequence joins TRBV2 and TRBJ1-1, with D perhaps matching TRBD1 (5 bases). This CDR3 comprises 14 residues. Trimming left V 2 bases short and J 5 bases short, with 12 bases between. CDR1 and CDR2 (germline): SNHLY, FYNNEI. CDR3 sequence (DNA): TGTGCCAGCAGTGAAACGGGGGGAGAAACTGAAGCTTTCTTT. Encoded protein: CASSETGGETEAFF.

V is TRBV18 and J is TRBJ2-3, with D unclear. The V and J ends lost 0 bases and 4 bases respectively, with 5 bases between them. Germline-derived CDR1 and CDR2 are KGHSH and LQKENI. The CDR3 covers 13 residues. CDR3 sequence reads: CASSPPISDTQYF. The CDR3 coding sequence is TGTGCCAGCTCACCACCGATCTCAGATACGCAGTATTTT.

The chain recombines TRBV7-9 with TRBJ1-5, with D unresolved. The CDR3 has 12 amino acids. V dropped 5 bases and J dropped 5 bases, with 7 bases sitting between them. From germline, CDR1 is SEHNR and CDR2 FQNEAQ (reference sequence). The CDR3 DNA is TGTGCCAGCAGCCCTCTGGATCAGCCCCAGCATTTT. Amino acids: CASSPLDQPQHF.

V gene TRBV2 combines with J gene TRBJ1-1, with TRBD1 as a possible D gene (6 bases). Germline V gene lookup returns CDR1 SNHLY and CDR2 FYNNEI. V was shortened by 10 bases and J by 1 base, with 10 bases between the two germline ends. The CDR3 has 12 amino acids. CDR3 region: CAIRGGNTEAFF. In DNA form, the CDR3 reads TGTGCCATCCGAGGGGGGAACACTGAAGCTTTCTTT. The full variable domain, its missing parts supplied by reference TRBV2 and TRBJ1-1, is EPEVTQTPSHQVTQMGQEVILRCVPISNHLYFYWYRQILGQKVEFLVSFYNNEISEKSEIFDDQFSVERPDGSNFTLKIRSTKLEDSAMYFCAIRGGNTEAFFGQGTRLTVV.

The chain couples TRBV10-2 to TRBJ2-1, with 9 bases lining up with TRBD2. V lost 6 bases, J lost 6 bases, and 6 bases stayed unmatched. The germline gives CDR1 WSHSY, CDR2 SAAADI. The CDR3 has 14 residues. The CDR3 here is CASRGGSGGNEQFF. CDR3 DNA sequence: TGCGCCAGCAGGGGGGGTAGCGGGGGCAATGAGCAGTTCTTC.